Presented here are 19 T cell receptor beta chains from one specimen sequenced in a study of CD4+ T cells in melanoma. Method: immunoSEQ multiplex PCR; TCRdb's copy keeps in-frame clones and lacks some. The sample lists roughly 21,000 clones; about 77% were seen once. Receptors were obtained from a human donor with melanoma.

This clone was seen a single time. The CDR3 nucleotides read TGTGCCAGTAGTGCTAGCGGGGGTATATACAATGAGCAGTTCTTC. Translating it yields CASSASGGIYNEQFF. The rearrangement links TRBV19 to TRBJ2-1, with 10 bases identical to TRBD2. CDR3 size: 15 residues. Germline CDR1 LNHDA, CDR2 SQIVND (reference sequence). The junction had 5 bases not matched to a gene; V was cut back by 5 bases and J by 4 bases.

This chain connects TRBV9 to TRBJ1-1; a weak D match, TRBD1 (6 bases). Trimming pared 0 bases from V and 1 base from J, leaving 10 bases between. This CDR3 has 15 residues. The germline V gene encodes CDR1 SGDLS and CDR2 YYNGEE. CDR3 sequence (DNA): TGTGCCAGCAGCGTAGCCAGCAGGGGGAACACTGAAGCTTTCTTT. It codes for CASSVASRGNTEAFF.

The V and J genes are TRBV6-5 and TRBJ1-2; a weak D match, TRBD1 (5 bases). Per germline, CDR1 MNHEY and CDR2 SVGAGI. V lost 0 bases and J 5 bases, leaving 13 bases between the germline ends. The CDR3 runs 15 residues. The CDR3 is CASSYSTGRLYGYTF. The CDR3 DNA reads as TGTGCCAGCAGTTACTCGACGGGACGTTTGTATGGCTACACCTTC.

For the CDR3, the DNA is TGTGCCAGCAGTTTAGATTTTAATTCACCCCTCCACTTT. Translation: CASSLDFNSPLHF. This sequence joins TRBV28 and TRBJ1-6; D remains ambiguous. Germline V gives CDR1 MDHEN, CDR2 SYDVKM. This CDR3 is 13 amino acids long. Trimming took 2 bases from V and 6 from J, leaving 5 bases between them.

This rearrangement joins TRBV5-1 to TRBJ2-1; a possible D gene is TRBD2 (6 bases). The CDR3 is 14 amino acids. Trimming shortened V by 4 bases and J by 3 bases, and 11 bases separated the two germline ends. Germline CDR1 is SGHRS and CDR2 is YFSETQ. The CDR3 protein is CASSGGNSYNEQFF. CDR3 in DNA: TGCGCCAGCAGCGGGGGGAACAGCTACAATGAGCAGTTCTTC. Using reference TRBV5-1 and TRBJ2-1 for the parts outside the CDR3, the full variable domain is KAGVTQTPRYLIKTRGQQVTLSCSPISGHRSVSWYQQTPGQGLQFLFEYFSETQRNKGNFPGRFSGRQFSNSRSEMNVSTLELGDSALYLCASSGGNSYNEQFFGPGTRLTVL.

The chain couples TRBV11-3 to TRBJ1-5; no reliable D call. Trimming removed 5 bases from V and 9 bases from J, with 11 bases in between. Germline-derived CDR1 and CDR2 are SGHNT and YENEEA. CDR3 size: 12 residues. CDR3 residues: CASSLEALPQHF. The CDR3 nucleotides are TGTGCCAGCAGCCTGGAGGCTCTGCCCCAGCATTTT.

The chain links TRBV5-6 to TRBJ1-1; D uncertain. V was clipped by 0 bases and J by 5 bases, with 8 bases between them. This CDR3 is 13 amino acids long. Germline V gives CDR1 SGHDT, CDR2 YYEEEE. This CDR3 reads CASSLVLATEAFF. The CDR3 DNA follows: TGTGCCAGCAGCTTGGTTCTAGCGACTGAAGCTTTCTTT.

The V and J genes are TRBV9 and TRBJ2-7; D is possibly TRBD1 or TRBD2 (5 bases each). The ends were cut back, 2 bases at V and 3 bases at J, with 15 bases in the middle. CDR3 size: 15 residues. The germline V gene encodes CDR1 SGDLS and CDR2 YYNGEE. The CDR3 DNA sequence: TGTGCCAGCAGCGTTGGGACGGACTCTCTCTACGAGCAGTACTTC. Translation gives CASSVGTDSLYEQYF. Full variable domain (outside the CDR3, taken from reference TRBV9 and TRBJ2-7): DSGVTQTPKHLITATGQRVTLRCSPRSGDLSVYWYQQSLDQGLQFLIQYYNGEERAKGNILERFSAQQFPDLHSELNLSSLELGDSALYFCASSVGTDSLYEQYFGPGTRLTVT.

V usage is TRBV21-1 and J usage is TRBJ2-1; the table calls TRBD1, which could not be checked here. TRBV21-1 corresponds to a pseudogene. CDR3 size: 17 residues. The CDR3 reads CASSILPGQGMGNEQFF. The CDR3 nucleotides are TGTGCCAGCAGCATCCTACCGGGACAGGGAATGGGCAATGAGCAGTTCTTC.

This clone came up a few times. The chain carries TRBV11-3 and TRBJ2-1, with D possibly TRBD2 on 7 matching bases. Germline V CDR1 and CDR2: SGHNT, YENEEA. Trimming left V 5 bases short and J 9 bases short, with 20 bases between. This CDR3 region has 15 residues. CDR3 sequence: CASSQGGGGIPEQFF. The CDR3 DNA reads as TGTGCCAGCAGCCAGGGAGGGGGGGGGATCCCTGAGCAGTTCTTC. Filled out from reference TRBV11-3 and TRBJ2-1, the complete variable domain reads EAGVVQSPRYKIIEKKQPVAFWCNPISGHNTLYWYLQNLGQGPELLIRYENEEAVDDSQLPKDRFSAERLKGVDSTLKIQPAELGDSAVYLCASSQGGGGIPEQFFGPGTRLTVL.

The chain is built from TRBV9 and TRBJ1-1; 8 nucleotides agree with TRBD1. V lost 4 bases to trimming and J lost 0 bases; unmatched junction nucleotides: 5. The CDR3 extends over 15 amino acids. CDR1 SGDLS and CDR2 YYNGEE come from the germline V gene. In DNA form, the CDR3 reads TGTGCCAGCAGCACAGGGGGAAGGATGAACACTGAAGCTTTCTTT. Its protein is CASSTGGRMNTEAFF.

This chain joins TRBV30 and TRBJ1-4; D call uncertain. CDR1 GTSNPN and CDR2 SVGIG come from the germline V gene (reference sequence). CDR3 length equals 12 residues. V was clipped by 0 bases and J by 8 bases, with 7 bases between them. The CDR3 region has the DNA TGTGCCTGGAGTGTAATAAGGGAAAAACTGTTTTTT. Translated: CAWSVIREKLFF. Drawing the rest from reference TRBV30 and TRBJ1-4, the complete variable domain is SQTIHQWPATLVQPVGSPLSLECTVEGTSNPNLYWYRQAAGRGLQLLFYSVGIGQISSEVPQNLSASRPQDRQFILSSKKLLLSDSGFYLCAWSVIREKLFFGSGTQLSVL.

The J gene is TRBJ2-1, the V gene TRBV5-1, with a possible D match to TRBD2 (5 bases). Between the trimmed V and J ends, which lost 1 base and 6 bases, there was a span of 11 bases. The CDR3 contains 14 residues. Per the germline V gene, CDR1 is SGHRS and CDR2 is YFSETQ. The chain's CDR3 is CASSLSRGSNEQFF. The DNA for the CDR3 is TGCGCCAGCAGCTTGTCTCGGGGTAGCAATGAGCAGTTCTTC.

The chain couples TRBV5-1 to TRBJ2-7; 9 positions agree with TRBD2. V lost 4 bases and J lost 2; bases outside the gene matches: 10. Germline V gives CDR1 SGHRS, CDR2 YFSETQ. The CDR3 is 16 residues long. Here the CDR3 DNA reads TGCGCCAGCAGCGTTGCGGGGGGGACTGGGACCTACGAGCAGTACTTC. Translating it yields CASSVAGGTGTYEQYF.

The rearrangement links TRBV4-1 to TRBJ1-6; D gene unclear. CDR1 is MGHRA and CDR2 is YSYEKL in the germline V gene. The CDR3 runs 14 residues. V lost 3 bases and J 9 bases, leaving 12 bases between the germline ends. CDR3 coding DNA: TGCGCCAGCAGCCATGACATATACGCTTCACCCCTCCACTTT. It is translated as CASSHDIYASPLHF.

The chain links TRBV7-6 to TRBJ1-4; D ambiguous. Deletions cut 7 bases from V and 5 bases from J, with 14 bases between. The germline gives CDR1 SGHVS, CDR2 FNYEAQ. The CDR3 is 14 residues long. The CDR3 sequence: CASTNPPRNEKLFF. The CDR3 bases are TGTGCCAGCACCAACCCCCCGAGAAATGAAAAACTGTTTTTT. Using reference TRBV7-6 and TRBJ1-4 for the parts outside the CDR3, the full variable domain is GAGVSQSPRYKVTKRGQDVALRCDPISGHVSLYWYRQALGQGPEFLTYFNYEAQQDKSGLPNDRFSAERPEGSISTLTIQRTEQRDSAMYRCASTNPPRNEKLFFGSGTQLSVL.

This clone turned up a few times. The chain links TRBV5-4 to TRBJ2-2, with TRBD2 identical over 10 bases. The junction had 8 bases not matched to a gene; V was cut back by 3 bases and J by 6 bases. This CDR3 is built from 16 residues. Germline V gene sequence: CDR1 SGHNT, CDR2 YYREEE (reference sequence). The CDR3 DNA sequence: TGTGCCAGCAGCTGGGCAGGAGCGGGGGGGCCCGGGGAGCTGTTTTTT. Translation gives CASSWAGAGGPGELFF. The variable domain in full, with the rest retrieved from reference TRBV5-4 and TRBJ2-2, is ETGVTQSPTHLIKTRGQQVTLRCSSQSGHNTVSWYQQALGQGPQFIFQYYREEENGRGNFPPRFSGLQFPNYSSELNVNALELDDSALYLCASSWAGAGGPGELFFGEGSRLTVL.

The chain carries TRBV6-1 and TRBJ2-3, with 10 bases identical to TRBD1. The CDR3 covers 15 residues. V lost 6 bases, J lost 4 bases, and 7 bases stayed unmatched. The V gene's germline CDR1 is MNHNS and CDR2 SASEGT. CDR3 nucleotide sequence: TGTGCCAGCAGCCAACGGGACAGGGGTGCAGATACGCAGTATTTT. It codes for CASSQRDRGADTQYF.

The rearrangement links TRBV7-9 to TRBJ2-3; TRBD1 aligns across 7 bases. CDR3 length: 15 residues. V trimming: 5 bases; J trimming: 6 bases; junction bases outside the gene matches: 11. Germline values: CDR1 SEHNR, CDR2 FQNEAQ (reference sequence). The DNA for the CDR3 is TGTGCCAGCAGCCCAGGCGGACAGGTTGCGGATACGCAGTATTTT. It is translated as CASSPGGQVADTQYF.